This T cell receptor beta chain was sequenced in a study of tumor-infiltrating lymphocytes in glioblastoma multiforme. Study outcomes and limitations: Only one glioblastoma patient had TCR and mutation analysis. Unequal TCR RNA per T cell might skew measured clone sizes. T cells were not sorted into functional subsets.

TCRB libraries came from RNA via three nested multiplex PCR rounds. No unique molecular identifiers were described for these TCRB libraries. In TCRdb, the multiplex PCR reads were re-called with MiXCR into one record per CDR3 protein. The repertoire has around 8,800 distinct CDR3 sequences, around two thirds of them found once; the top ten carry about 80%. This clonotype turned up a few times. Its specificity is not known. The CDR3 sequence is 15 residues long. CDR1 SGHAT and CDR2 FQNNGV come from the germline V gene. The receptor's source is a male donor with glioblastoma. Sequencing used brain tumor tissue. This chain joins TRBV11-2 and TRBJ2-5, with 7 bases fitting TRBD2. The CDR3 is CSGSFSGTSKGTQYF. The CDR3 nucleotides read TGTTCCGGCAGCTTCAGCGGGACCAGCAAAGGAACCCAGTACTTC.